Here is one T cell receptor (beta chain) with its context. Original analysis: Estimated nucleated cell counts came from reference gene primer amplification. Profiled with immunoSEQ multiplex PCR; TCRdb holds only in-frame clones, not every one. The D gene and trimming were derived from the DNA, and the V and J assignments and clone size from that table. The table includes 65,000 to 80,000 clones, 91% detected once. J was trimmed by 7 bases and V by 6 bases; bases with no gene match: 7. Per germline, CDR1 KGHSH and CDR2 LQKENI. The CDR3 loop spans 15 amino acids. The data are from a study of blood T cell repertoires in COVID-19.

The receptor was derived from a human donor in a cohort sampled during active COVID-19. The chain links TRBV18 to TRBJ2-1, with 12 bases matching TRBD2. The material sequenced was peripheral blood. The CDR3 coding sequence is TGTGCCAGCTCCCCTCCTAGCGGGGGGGCGAATGAGCAGTTCTTC. This encodes CASSPPSGGANEQFF. Full variable domain (rest looked up from reference TRBV18 and TRBJ2-1): NAGVMQNPRHLVRRRGQEARLRCSPMKGHSHVYWYRQLPEEGLKFMVYLQKENIIDESGMPKERFSAEFPKEGPSILRIQQVVRGDSAAYFCASSPPSGGANEQFFGPGTRLTVL.